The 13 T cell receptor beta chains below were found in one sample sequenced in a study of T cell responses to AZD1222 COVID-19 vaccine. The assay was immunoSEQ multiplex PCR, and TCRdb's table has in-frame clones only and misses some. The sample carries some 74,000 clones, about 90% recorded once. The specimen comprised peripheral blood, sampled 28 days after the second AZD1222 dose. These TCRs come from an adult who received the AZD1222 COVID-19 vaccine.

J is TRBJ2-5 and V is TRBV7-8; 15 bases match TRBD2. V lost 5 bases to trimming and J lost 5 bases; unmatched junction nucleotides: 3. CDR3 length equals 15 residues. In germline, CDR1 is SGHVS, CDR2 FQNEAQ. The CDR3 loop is CASSPGTSGGETQYF. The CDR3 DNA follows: TGTGCCAGCAGCCCCGGGACTAGCGGGGGGGAGACCCAGTACTTC.

CDR3 residues: CASEGMNTEAFF. The CDR3 coding sequence is TGTGCCTCCGAGGGGATGAACACTGAAGCTTTCTTT. The chain uses TRBV6-5 and TRBJ1-1, with D possibly being TRBD1 (5 bases). The CDR3 contains 12 residues. The V end lost 11 bases, the J end lost 0 bases, and 10 bases lay between the germline ends. Germline V lookup: CDR1 MNHEY, CDR2 SVGAGI.

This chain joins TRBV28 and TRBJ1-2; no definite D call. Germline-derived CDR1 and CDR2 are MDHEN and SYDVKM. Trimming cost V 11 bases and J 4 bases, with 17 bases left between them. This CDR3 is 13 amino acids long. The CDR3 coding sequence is TGTGCCTCTACGGTGGGCGGTGTCTATGGCTACACCTTC. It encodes CASTVGGVYGYTF.

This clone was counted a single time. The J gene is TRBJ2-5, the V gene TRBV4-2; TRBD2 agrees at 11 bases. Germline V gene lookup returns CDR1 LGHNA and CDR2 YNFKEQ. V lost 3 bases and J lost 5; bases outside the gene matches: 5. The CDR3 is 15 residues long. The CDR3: CASSQGTSGGETQYF. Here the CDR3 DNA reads TGTGCCAGCAGCCAGGGTACTAGCGGGGGTGAGACCCAGTACTTC.

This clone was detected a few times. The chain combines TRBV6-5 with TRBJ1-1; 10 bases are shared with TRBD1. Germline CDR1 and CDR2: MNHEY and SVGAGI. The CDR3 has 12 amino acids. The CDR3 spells CGERTGGTEAFF. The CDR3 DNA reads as TGTGGCGAGCGGACAGGGGGCACTGAAGCTTTCTTT.

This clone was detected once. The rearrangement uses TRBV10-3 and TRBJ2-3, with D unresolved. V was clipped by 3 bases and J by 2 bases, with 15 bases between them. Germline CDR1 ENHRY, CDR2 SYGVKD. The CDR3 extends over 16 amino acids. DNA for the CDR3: TGTGCCATCAGTGAAACGGGCTTTCTTCTCACAGATACGCAGTATTTT. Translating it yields CAISETGFLLTDTQYF.

Here the CDR3 DNA reads TGTGCCAGCAGCCGGGACAGCCCTAATTCACCCCTCCACTTT. This translates into CASSRDSPNSPLHF. This chain joins TRBV9 and TRBJ1-6; TRBD1 matches at 7 bases. Germline trimming cut 4 bases from V and 6 bases from J; bases unmatched to any gene: 4. Germline V CDR1 and CDR2: SGDLS, YYNGEE. This CDR3 is 14 amino acids long.

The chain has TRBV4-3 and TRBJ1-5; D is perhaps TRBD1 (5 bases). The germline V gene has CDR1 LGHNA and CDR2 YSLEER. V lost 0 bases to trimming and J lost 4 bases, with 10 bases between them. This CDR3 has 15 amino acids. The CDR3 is CASSQDIGGNQPQHF. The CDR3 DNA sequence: TGCGCCAGCAGCCAAGATATCGGGGGTAATCAGCCCCAGCATTTT.

The CDR3 nucleotides are TGTGCCAGCGAACCGGGACAGGGGGCTGAAGCTTTCTTT. The encoded protein is CASEPGQGAEAFF. The genes are TRBV7-9 and TRBJ1-1, with 11 bases lining up with TRBD1. Germline CDR1 SEHNR, CDR2 FQNEAQ (reference sequence). This CDR3 is 13 amino acids long. Trimming at V came to 8 bases and at J to 6 bases, leaving 5 bases not matched to a gene.

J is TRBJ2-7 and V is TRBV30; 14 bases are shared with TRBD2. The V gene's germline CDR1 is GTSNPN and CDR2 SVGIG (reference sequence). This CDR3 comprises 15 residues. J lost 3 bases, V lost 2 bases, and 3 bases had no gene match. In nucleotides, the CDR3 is TGTGCCTGGAGTCAGGGGACTAGCGGGGGCTACGAGCAGTACTTC. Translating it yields CAWSQGTSGGYEQYF.

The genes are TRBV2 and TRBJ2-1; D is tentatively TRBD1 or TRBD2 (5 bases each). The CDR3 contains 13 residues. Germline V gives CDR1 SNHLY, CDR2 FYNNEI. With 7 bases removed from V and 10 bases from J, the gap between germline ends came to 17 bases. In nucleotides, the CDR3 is TGTGCCAGCACCTTGGACCGGGGCAGAGAGCAGTTCTTC. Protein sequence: CASTLDRGREQFF.

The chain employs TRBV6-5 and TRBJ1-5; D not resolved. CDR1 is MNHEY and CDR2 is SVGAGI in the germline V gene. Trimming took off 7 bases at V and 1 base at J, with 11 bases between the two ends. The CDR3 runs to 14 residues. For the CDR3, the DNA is TGTGCCAGCACCACAACATCGAGCAATCAGCCCCAGCATTTT. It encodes CASTTTSSNQPQHF.

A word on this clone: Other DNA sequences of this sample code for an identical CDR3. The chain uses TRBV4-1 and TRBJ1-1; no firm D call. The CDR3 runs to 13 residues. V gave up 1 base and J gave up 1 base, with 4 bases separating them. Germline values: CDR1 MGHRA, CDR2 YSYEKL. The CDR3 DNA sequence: TGCGCCAGCAGCCAAGCGAAGAACACTGAAGCTTTCTTT. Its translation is CASSQAKNTEAFF.